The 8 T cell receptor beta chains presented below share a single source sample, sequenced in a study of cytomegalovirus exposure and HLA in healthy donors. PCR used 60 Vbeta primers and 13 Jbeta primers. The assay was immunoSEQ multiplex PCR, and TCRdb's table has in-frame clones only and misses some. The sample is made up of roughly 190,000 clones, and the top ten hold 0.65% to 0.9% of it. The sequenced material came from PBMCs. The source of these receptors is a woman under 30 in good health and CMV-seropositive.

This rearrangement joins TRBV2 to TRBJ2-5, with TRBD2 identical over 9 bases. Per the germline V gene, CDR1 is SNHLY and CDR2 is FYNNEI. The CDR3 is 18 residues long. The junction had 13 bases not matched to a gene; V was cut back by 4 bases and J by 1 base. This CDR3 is CASSGGLAGSMPQETQYF. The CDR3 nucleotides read TGTGCCAGCAGTGGGGGGCTAGCGGGGTCAATGCCCCAAGAGACCCAGTACTTC.

The DNA of the CDR3 is TGCGCCAGCGCCTTCACTAGCGGGCCCACCTACGAGCAGTACTTC. Amino acids: CASAFTSGPTYEQYF. The rearrangement uses TRBV10-2 and TRBJ2-7; TRBD2 matches 9 bases. Germline values: CDR1 WSHSY, CDR2 SAAADI. The CDR3 is 15 residues long. Unmatched junction bases numbered 10, after V lost 8 bases and J lost 2 bases.

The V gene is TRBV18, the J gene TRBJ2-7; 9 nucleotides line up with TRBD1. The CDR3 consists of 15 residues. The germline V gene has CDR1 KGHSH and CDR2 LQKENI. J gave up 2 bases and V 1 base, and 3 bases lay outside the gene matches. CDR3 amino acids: CASSPRDRAPYEQYF. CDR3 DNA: TGTGCCAGCTCACCACGGGACAGGGCCCCCTACGAGCAGTACTTC.

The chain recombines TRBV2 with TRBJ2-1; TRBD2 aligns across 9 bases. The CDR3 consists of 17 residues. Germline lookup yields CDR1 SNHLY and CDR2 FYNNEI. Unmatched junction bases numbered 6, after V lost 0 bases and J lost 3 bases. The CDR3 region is CASSEALQLAGYNEQFF. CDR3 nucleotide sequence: TGTGCCAGCAGTGAAGCGCTTCAACTAGCGGGCTACAATGAGCAGTTCTTC.

The DNA of the CDR3 is TGTGCCAGCAGTTTAAGCGGGAACGCCGGTGAGCAGTTCTTC. Amino acid sequence: CASSLSGNAGEQFF. The chain combines TRBV27 with TRBJ2-1, with 7 bases matching TRBD2. Germline V CDR1 and CDR2: MNHEY, SMNVEV (reference sequence). With V trimmed by 2 bases and J by 9 bases, 7 bases remained unmatched. The CDR3 is made up of 14 amino acids.

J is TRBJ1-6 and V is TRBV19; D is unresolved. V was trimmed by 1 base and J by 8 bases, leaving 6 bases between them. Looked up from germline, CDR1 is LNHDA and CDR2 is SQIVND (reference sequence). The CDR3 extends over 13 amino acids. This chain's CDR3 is CASSIGADSPLHF. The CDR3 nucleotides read TGTGCCAGTAGTATAGGAGCCGATTCACCCCTCCACTTT.

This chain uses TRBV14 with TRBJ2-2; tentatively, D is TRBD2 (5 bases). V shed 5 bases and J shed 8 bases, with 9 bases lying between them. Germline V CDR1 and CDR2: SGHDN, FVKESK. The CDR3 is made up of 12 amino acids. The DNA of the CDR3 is TGTGCCAGCAGCTTTAGCGTGGGGGAGCTGTTTTTT. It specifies CASSFSVGELFF.

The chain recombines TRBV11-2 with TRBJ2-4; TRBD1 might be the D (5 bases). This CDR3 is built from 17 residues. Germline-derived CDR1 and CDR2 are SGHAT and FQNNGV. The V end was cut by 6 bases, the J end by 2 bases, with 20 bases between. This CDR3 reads CASRGDGVVLTKNIQYF. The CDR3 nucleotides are TGTGCCAGCAGAGGGGATGGGGTCGTCCTGACCAAAAACATTCAGTACTTC.